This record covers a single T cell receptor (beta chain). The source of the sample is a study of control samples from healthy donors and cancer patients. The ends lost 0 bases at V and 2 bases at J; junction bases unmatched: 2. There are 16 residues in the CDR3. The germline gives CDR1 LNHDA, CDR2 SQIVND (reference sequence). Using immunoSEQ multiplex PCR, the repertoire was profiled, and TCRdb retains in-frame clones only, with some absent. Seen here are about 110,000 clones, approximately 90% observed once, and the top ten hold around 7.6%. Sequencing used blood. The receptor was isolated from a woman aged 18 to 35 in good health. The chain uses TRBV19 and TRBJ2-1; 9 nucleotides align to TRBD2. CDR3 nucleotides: TGTGCCAGTAGTATAGATCTAGCGGGGACCTACAATGAGCAGTTCTTC. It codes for CASSIDLAGTYNEQFF.